Sequencing of this T cell receptor beta chain was carried out in a study of CD4 T cells in relation to SARS-CoV-2 and coronaviruses. Study-level background: Of the patients, 7 or 8 were male, a few female, two Hispanic.

Naive and memory CD4+ T cells came from enriched cryopreserved PBMCs. A remark on this clone: The target antigen is unknown.

The CDR3 sequence is 15 residues long. The germline gives CDR1 SGHRS, CDR2 YFSETQ. Deletions cut 5 bases from V and 8 bases from J, with 20 bases between. Survey-level TCR-beta sequencing used DNA from CEF-cultured naive and memory CD4+ T cells. Generated by immunoSEQ multiplex PCR, the TCRdb table keeps only in-frame clones and is missing some. The sample consists of around 31,000 clones, 65% to 80% of them appearing once. The sequencing sample was made of memory CD4+ T cells from PBMCs, cultured in vitro. The rearrangement uses TRBV5-1 and TRBJ2-1; D possibly corresponds to TRBD2 (6 bases). This clonotype was obtained from an adult with COVID-19. The CDR3: CASSNSGAPTDEQFF. CDR3 DNA: TGCGCCAGCAGTAATTCGGGAGCCCCCACGGATGAGCAGTTCTTC.